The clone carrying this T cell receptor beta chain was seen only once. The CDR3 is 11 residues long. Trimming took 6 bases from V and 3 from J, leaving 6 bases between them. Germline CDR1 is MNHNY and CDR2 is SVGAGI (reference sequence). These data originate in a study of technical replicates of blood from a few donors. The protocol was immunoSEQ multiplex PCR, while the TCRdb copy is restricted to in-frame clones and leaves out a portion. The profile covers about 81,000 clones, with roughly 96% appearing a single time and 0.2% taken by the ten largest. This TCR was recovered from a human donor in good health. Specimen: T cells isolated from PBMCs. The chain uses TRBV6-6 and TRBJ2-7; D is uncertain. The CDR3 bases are TGTGCCAGCAGGCGGAACTACGAGCAGTACTTC. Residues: CASRRNYEQYF.